This TCR beta chain was sequenced in a study of cytomegalovirus exposure and HLA in healthy donors. This CDR3 has 16 amino acids. CDR1 and CDR2 (germline): MNHNS, SASEGT. Trimming took off 1 base at V and 4 bases at J, with 14 bases between the two ends. The PCR had 60 Vbeta and 13 Jbeta primers. The method was immunoSEQ multiplex PCR; TCRdb's version includes in-frame clones alone and lacks a portion of them. The sample has fewer than 200,000 clones, approximately 78% seen once; the top ten hold about 0.77%. V usage is TRBV6-1 and J usage is TRBJ1-5; the D is unclear. The sequence came from a young woman in good health and CMV-seronegative. Specimen: PBMCs. The CDR3 DNA sequence: TGTGCCAGCAGTGAAGACAGTTTGGCGCTGAATCAGCCCCAGCATTTT. Its translation: CASSEDSLALNQPQHF.